This is a list of T cell receptor beta chains from one sample in a study of control samples from healthy donors and cancer patients. Repertoires were generated with immunoSEQ multiplex PCR, while TCRdb's copy carries only in-frame clones and drops some. The sample shows 150,000 or so clones, approximately 92% of them seen only once. Sequencing was carried out using blood. The receptors were sampled from a woman aged 45 to 65 in good health. Both conserved end residues are part of each CDR3. Each record gives: clone size, V gene, CDR3 protein. Clone size is given for some rows only: seen once, a few or many times, or a class if the clone is expanded.

. | TRBV7-9 | CASSSELAGEQFF
. | TRBV5-1 | CASSLGQGPTDTQYF
. | TRBV9 | CASSGGGPYNEQFF
once | TRBV11-2 | CASSPNYEQYF
. | TRBV5-6 | CASSFVATNEKLFF
. | TRBV5-1 | CASSGIRQPIQPQHF
. | TRBV7-2 | CASSRDRAGANYGYTF
. | TRBV5-1 | CASSSGTGALGGNTIYF
. | TRBV28 | CASSMEQAGANVLTF
. | TRBV9 | CAPLIGSEKLFF
. | TRBV2 | CASSGSRGLGETQYF
. | TRBV25-1 | CASSEYETRGNTEAFF
once | TRBV7-6 | CASSLGVTGTDTQYF
. | TRBV3-1/TRBV3-2 | CASSHPGLAGAANTGELFF
. | TRBV30 | CAWSRGGPETQYF